Described below is a single T cell receptor (beta chain) sequence and its context. This clone's antigen is unknown. Base qualities are not at hand, and no much larger clone is one base apart. These data come from a study of T cell repertoires in cytomegalovirus infection (dated by TCRdb to the late 2010s). With regard to the full study: Peptide stimulations targeted recently identified HLA-C-restricted CMV epitopes, whose presentation resists viral immunomodulation, together with well-studied HLA-B-restricted epitopes. Because public TCR beta signatures pointed to carriage of CMV infection together with the matching HLA type, the HLA type of each donor mattered for the analysis. The research as a whole found: In both this cohort and an independent roughly 350-donor cohort, the cumulative frequency of public TCR beta family members distinguished carriers of CMV infection plus the relevant HLA type. The ex vivo response was dominated by HLA-C-restricted CMV-specific TCR beta clonotypes, and the single most frequent clonotype in two of eight donors was supplied by these HLA-C-restricted clonotypes.

The treatment or condition label, as the study defines it: in vitro stimulation with specific CMV peptide epitopes to enrich CMV-specific T cells. Based on the germline V gene (reference sequence), the CDR1 and CDR2 sequences are DFQATT and SNEGSKA. There are 14 amino acids in the CDR3, from cysteine to phenylalanine inclusive. Only the CDR3 DNA is retained, 42 bases long and in frame from the first base. The trim is 0 bases for V and 3 bases for J, with a gap of 9 bases between the germline ends. Sequenced on an Illumina HiSeq 1500. Using fastp at Q25 and MiXCR, TCRdb reprocessed the public reads and kept productive beta chains. For every CDR3 protein sequence, its rows merge into one entry that carries the most common genes and DNA. The sample records 700,000 to 900,000 distinct CDR3 sequences, approximately 32% of which are singletons. The ten largest clones capture around 13% of the sample.

Sequences were derived from cultured CD8+ T cells from PBMCs, sampled from culture after CMV antigen stimulation. This receptor chain uses TRBV20-1 and TRBJ1-5; too little of a D gene remains to name it. This receptor was identified in a human donor in good health (CMV status not recorded). Some clones in this sample may be carry-over from other donors' samples. DNA sequence: TGCAGTGCTAGAGAACGGGCGGTCAATCAGCCCCAGCATTTT. Its amino acids are CSARERAVNQPQHF.